These 13 T cell receptor beta chains were all obtained from the same sample, sequenced in a study of control samples from healthy donors and cancer patients. TCRdb keeps only in-frame clones here, not all; method: immunoSEQ multiplex PCR. The data hold roughly 100,000 clones, with 83% observed a single time. The sequenced sample was blood. All receptors come from a woman in her forties or fifties in good health.

The chain employs TRBV24-1 and TRBJ1-5; D gene ambiguous. CDR1 and CDR2 (germline): KGHDR, SFDVKD. Deletions cut 5 bases from V and 4 bases from J, with 5 bases between. CDR3 length: 12 residues. The CDR3 sequence is CATSGGNQPQHF. CDR3 bases: TGTGCCACCAGTGGAGGGAATCAGCCCCAGCATTTT.

This sequence joins TRBV5-1 and TRBJ2-1, with unresolved D. Germline CDR1 and CDR2: SGHRS and YFSETQ. The CDR3 has 13 amino acids. V gave up 4 bases and J gave up 5 bases, with 10 bases separating them. CDR3 region: CASSTRLNNEQFF. The CDR3 DNA follows: TGCGCCAGCAGCACCCGACTGAACAATGAGCAGTTCTTC.

V and J are TRBV19 and TRBJ1-2, with D perhaps matching TRBD1 (5 bases). Deletions cut 6 bases from V and 7 bases from J, with 15 bases between. Germline V gene data show CDR1 as LNHDA and CDR2 as SQIVND (reference sequence). CDR3 length equals 13 residues. Written as DNA, the CDR3 is TGTGCCAGTAGACAAGACAGAGCTATTGGCTACACCTTC. This gives the protein CASRQDRAIGYTF.

The gene calls are TRBV11-1 and TRBJ1-1, with D possibly TRBD1 on 5 matching bases. CDR1 is SGHAT, CDR2 FQDESV, per germline (reference sequence). The CDR3 is 15 residues long. The V end lost 5 bases, the J end lost 0 bases, and 13 bases lay between the germline ends. CDR3 DNA sequence: TGTGCCAGCAGCCTGGCCCCCAGGGTGAACACTGAAGCTTTCTTT. It encodes CASSLAPRVNTEAFF.

The rearrangement joins TRBV30 to TRBJ1-1, with a weak D call TRBD1 (6 bases). The CDR3 has 13 residues. Between the trimmed V and J ends, which lost 1 base and 4 bases, there was a span of 10 bases. Germline CDR1 reads GTSNPN; CDR2 reads SVGIG (reference sequence). Here the CDR3 DNA reads TGTGCCTGGAGTGATACAGGGAGCACTGAAGCTTTCTTT. This encodes CAWSDTGSTEAFF. The full variable domain, in which reference TRBV30 and TRBJ1-1 provide the parts outside the CDR3, is SQTIHQWPATLVQPVGSPLSLECTVEGTSNPNLYWYRQAAGRGLQLLFYSVGIGQISSEVPQNLSASRPQDRQFILSSKKLLLSDSGFYLCAWSDTGSTEAFFGQGTRLTVV.

This clone was counted once. The rearrangement joins TRBV6-1 to TRBJ1-5; no reliable D call. The CDR3 is 14 amino acids. V lost 2 bases and J lost 7, with 12 bases in between. Germline CDR1 and CDR2: MNHNS and SASEGT. CDR3 in DNA: TGTGCCAGCAGTGAACGGGGTTTAGGACAGCCCCAGCATTTT. Translation gives CASSERGLGQPQHF.

The CDR3 DNA sequence: TGTGCCAGTAGTTCGGGGCGTGATACGCAGTATTTT. Residues: CASSSGRDTQYF. The chain joins TRBV19 to TRBJ2-3; D possibly matches TRBD1 or TRBD2 (5 bases each). CDR1 and CDR2 from the germline V gene are LNHDA and SQIVND (reference sequence). V shed 5 bases and J shed 6 bases, with 9 bases lying between them. This CDR3 region has 12 residues.

This clone turned up a few times. V gene TRBV21-1 combines with J gene TRBJ1-6; the D call TRBD1 from the table was never checked on the DNA. TRBV21-1 is flagged as a pseudogene. This CDR3 has 16 amino acids. CDR3 nucleotides: TGTGCCAGCAGCAGAACAGGGGATAAAGGAGATTCACCCCTCCACTTT. This gives the protein CASSRTGDKGDSPLHF.

The CDR3 here is CASSLEGDYGYTF. The CDR3 DNA is TGTGCCAGCAGTTTAGAGGGGGACTATGGCTACACCTTC. The J gene is TRBJ1-2, the V gene TRBV6-5, with D maybe TRBD1 (6 bases). This CDR3 contains 13 residues. Germline-derived CDR1 and CDR2 are MNHEY and SVGAGI. Trimming shortened V by 4 bases and J by 3 bases, and 9 bases separated the two germline ends.

The chain is built from TRBV11-3 and TRBJ1-1, with D unclear. The CDR3 contains 14 residues. Per germline, CDR1 SGHNT and CDR2 YENEEA. V was shortened by 6 bases and J by 0 bases, with 11 bases between the two germline ends. CDR3 protein: CASSRPRMNTEAFF. The CDR3 DNA reads TGTGCCAGCAGTAGGCCCAGAATGAACACTGAAGCTTTCTTT.

The chain carries TRBV29-1 and TRBJ1-1, with 11 bases matching TRBD1. CDR1 and CDR2 (germline): SQVTM, ANQGSEA. Losses at the gene ends were 4 bases for V and 8 bases for J; bases not matched to a gene: 0. The CDR3 runs to 11 residues. This chain's CDR3 is CSVGDRGEAFF. In DNA form, the CDR3 reads TGCAGCGTTGGGGACAGGGGGGAAGCTTTCTTT.

Ten or more counts support this clone. The chain uses TRBV6-4 and TRBJ2-2; 8 bases align to TRBD1. The CDR3 runs to 14 residues. Germline CDR1 is MRHNA and CDR2 is SNTAGT. V shed 0 bases, J shed 6 bases, and the junction held 0 bases outside the gene matches. CDR3 sequence: CASSDSQGAGELFF. The CDR3 region has the DNA TGTGCCAGCAGTGACTCACAGGGGGCCGGGGAGCTGTTTTTT.

The rearrangement links TRBV7-9 to TRBJ1-6; 7 bases match TRBD1. Germline-derived CDR1 and CDR2 are SEHNR and FQNEAQ (reference sequence). The CDR3 has 13 amino acids. With 5 bases clipped from V and 12 bases from J, the junction kept 7 bases outside the gene matches. The CDR3 DNA sequence: TGTGCCAGCAGCCCGGGACAGTCCCAACCCCTCCACTTT. It codes for CASSPGQSQPLHF. Full variable domain (missing parts from reference TRBV7-9 and TRBJ1-6): DTGVSQNPRHKITKRGQNVTFRCDPISEHNRLYWYRQTLGQGPEFLTYFQNEAQLEKSRLLSDRFSAERPKGSFSTLEIQRTEQGDSAMYLCASSPGQSQPLHFGNGTRLTVT.